The rows below give T cell receptor beta chains drawn from one sample of a study of CD8 T cells in Susac syndrome. TCRdb called the immunoSEQ multiplex PCR reads again in MiXCR, with one record for every CDR3 protein. This repertoire shows about 300,000 distinct CDR3 sequences, 70% to 90% found once; its top ten account for around 0.22%. What was sequenced was CD8+ T cells from PBMCs. All receptors derive from a human donor with multiple sclerosis. The CDR3 runs from the conserved cysteine through the conserved F or W. Fields, in order: D gene, V gene, J gene, clone size, CDR3 DNA, CDR3 protein. The D gene is left open where the match is weak. A row's size may be missing; if present it is once, few, many or a size class.

D: NA; V: TRBV28; J: TRBJ2-1; size: NA; DNA: TGTGCCAGCAGGCTCGGGAGCTCCTACAATGAGCAGTTCTTC; CDR3: CASRLGSSYNEQFF
D: NA; V: TRBV11-2; J: TRBJ2-1; size: once; DNA: TGTGCCAGCAGCTTAGACGGGAGTTTCAATGAGCAGTTCTTC; CDR3: CASSLDGSFNEQFF
D: NA; V: TRBV6-5; J: TRBJ2-7; size: NA; DNA: TGTGCCAGCAGTTACGGGGTAGAATTTGCCTACGAGCAGTACTTC; CDR3: CASSYGVEFAYEQYF
D: NA; V: TRBV7-9; J: TRBJ2-7; size: NA; DNA: TGTGCCAGCAGACCGATTACAACATACGAGCAGTACTTC; CDR3: CASRPITTYEQYF
D: NA; V: TRBV25-1; J: TRBJ2-3; size: NA; DNA: TGTGCCAGCAGTAATAGGGATACGCAGTATTTT; CDR3: CASSNRDTQYF
D: NA; V: TRBV4-3; J: TRBJ2-7; size: NA; DNA: TGCGCCAGCAGTCTTTCTGCAGGGGAGGGCTACGAGCAGTACTTC; CDR3: CASSLSAGEGYEQYF
D: TRBD2; V: TRBV9; J: TRBJ2-7; size: NA; DNA: TGTGCCAGCAGCGTAGGTGGCGGGAGGTCCTACGAGCAGTACTTC; CDR3: CASSVGGGRSYEQYF
D: NA; V: TRBV15; J: TRBJ2-5; size: NA; DNA: TGTGCCACCAGCAGAGATGCGACGGGAGAGACCCAGTACTTC; CDR3: CATSRDATGETQYF
D: NA; V: TRBV28; J: TRBJ2-5; size: NA; DNA: TGTGCCAGCAGTTTCGGGTGGTCCCAAGAGACCCAGTACTTC; CDR3: CASSFGWSQETQYF
D: NA; V: TRBV6-5; J: TRBJ1-2; size: NA; DNA: TGTGCCAGCAGTTACTCGAGCCCCGGGATAGGAGGCTACACCTTC; CDR3: CASSYSSPGIGGYTF
D: TRBD2; V: TRBV28; J: TRBJ2-3; size: NA; DNA: TGTGCCAGCAGTTTCTTCCCTAGCGGAGTTACAGATACGCAGTATTTT; CDR3: CASSFFPSGVTDTQYF
D: TRBD1; V: TRBV7-9; J: TRBJ2-7; size: NA; DNA: TGTGCCAGCAGCTTAGTGGGACAGGGAACGTGGGAGCAGTACTTC; CDR3: CASSLVGQGTWEQYF
D: NA; V: TRBV2; J: TRBJ1-6; size: NA; DNA: TGTGCCAGCAGTACAGGGAATTCACCCCTCCACTTT; CDR3: CASSTGNSPLHF
D: NA; V: TRBV7-9; J: TRBJ2-7; size: NA; DNA: TGTGCCAGCAGGGTTGATCTAACCTACGAGCAGTACTTC; CDR3: CASRVDLTYEQYF
D: TRBD1; V: TRBV27; J: TRBJ2-6; size: NA; DNA: TGTGCCAGCGGACAGACAGGGGGCGGCGTCCTGACTTTC; CDR3: CASGQTGGGVLTF
D: TRBD2; V: TRBV6-2/TRBV6-3; J: TRBJ2-1; size: NA; DNA: TGTGCCAGCAATGCCCTCGGGACTAGCGACGTTGGGAATGAGCAGTTCTTC; CDR3: CASNALGTSDVGNEQFF
D: NA; V: TRBV6-2/TRBV6-3; J: TRBJ2-2; size: NA; DNA: TGTGCCAGCAGTTACGTGGGCACCGGGGAGCTGTTTTTT; CDR3: CASSYVGTGELFF
D: NA; V: TRBV6-1; J: TRBJ1-5; size: NA; DNA: TGTGCCAGCAGTCCCTTTAATATTCGTACTAGCAATCAGCCCCAGCATTTT; CDR3: CASSPFNIRTSNQPQHF
D: NA; V: TRBV20-1; J: TRBJ2-7; size: NA; DNA: TGCAGTGCGGGAACTAACAACTACGAGCAGTACTTC; CDR3: CSAGTNNYEQYF
D: TRBD1; V: TRBV6-1; J: TRBJ2-1; size: NA; DNA: TGTGCCAGCAGCCGGGACAGCCCGCAACCCAATGAGCAGTTCTTC; CDR3: CASSRDSPQPNEQFF
D: TRBD1; V: TRBV27; J: TRBJ2-7; size: once; DNA: TGTGCCAGCAGTTTATCCAGGACAGGGGAAGGTTACGAGCAGTACTTC; CDR3: CASSLSRTGEGYEQYF
D: TRBD2; V: TRBV20-1; J: TRBJ2-7; size: NA; DNA: TGCAGTGCCTTACCGGGACTAGGGGACTACGAGCAGTACTTC; CDR3: CSALPGLGDYEQYF
D: NA; V: TRBV6-5; J: TRBJ2-1; size: NA; DNA: TGTGCCAGCAGTTACGGTCTTTCCAATGAGCAGTTCTTC; CDR3: CASSYGLSNEQFF
D: NA; V: TRBV25-1; J: TRBJ2-1; size: NA; DNA: TGTGCCAGCAGTGAACAGGGCTTGGAGCAGTTCTTC; CDR3: CASSEQGLEQFF
D: TRBD2; V: TRBV13; J: TRBJ2-7; size: few; DNA: TGTGCCAGCAGCTTAGGTCTAGCGGGAGGGAATTACGAGCAGTACTTC; CDR3: CASSLGLAGGNYEQYF
D: NA; V: TRBV5-6; J: TRBJ2-5; size: few; DNA: TGTGCCAGCAGCCTCACCGGGAGCGAGACCCAGTACTTC; CDR3: CASSLTGSETQYF
D: NA; V: TRBV2; J: TRBJ2-7; size: NA; DNA: TGTGCCAGCAGTGGATCGACAGCACCCATCTCCTACGAGCAGTACTTC; CDR3: CASSGSTAPISYEQYF
D: NA; V: TRBV6-7; J: TRBJ1-1; size: NA; DNA: TGTGCCAGCAGTTCCCATCGTGGCCGTGAAAACACTGAAGCTTTCTTT; CDR3: CASSSHRGRENTEAFF
D: TRBD2; V: TRBV10-2; J: TRBJ2-7; size: NA; DNA: TGCGCCAGCACCACGGGACTAGCGGGTCCTTACGAGCAGTACTTC; CDR3: CASTTGLAGPYEQYF
D: NA; V: TRBV20-1; J: TRBJ2-5; size: once; DNA: TGCAGTGCTATAGCGGAGAACCAAGAGACCCAGTACTTC; CDR3: CSAIAENQETQYF
D: NA; V: TRBV27; J: TRBJ2-7; size: NA; DNA: TGTGCCAGCAGTCACCGACAGGGAGGCCTCTACGAGCAGTACTTC; CDR3: CASSHRQGGLYEQYF
D: TRBD1; V: TRBV29-1; J: TRBJ2-1; size: NA; DNA: TGCAGCGTCCCGAGGGGACAGAGCTCCTACAATGAGCAGTTCTTC; CDR3: CSVPRGQSSYNEQFF
D: NA; V: TRBV7-9; J: TRBJ1-1; size: NA; DNA: TGTGCCAGCAGCTCAACCCTCGCCTTTGAAGCTTTCTTT; CDR3: CASSSTLAFEAFF
D: NA; V: TRBV20-1; J: TRBJ1-5; size: NA; DNA: TGCAGTGCTAGAATGGCAGGAAGCAATCAGCCCCAGCATTTT; CDR3: CSARMAGSNQPQHF
D: TRBD2; V: TRBV24-1; J: TRBJ2-3; size: NA; DNA: TGTGCCACCGGGACTCCGGGATCTAGCGGGACGCAGTATTTT; CDR3: CATGTPGSSGTQYF
D: TRBD1; V: TRBV7-9; J: TRBJ1-1; size: NA; DNA: TGTGCCAGCACCCGACAGGGGCTAAACCTGAACACTGAAGCTTTCTTT; CDR3: CASTRQGLNLNTEAFF
D: NA; V: TRBV27; J: TRBJ2-7; size: NA; DNA: TGTGCCAGCAGCACGCCGGCAGATCTCTACGAGCAGTACTTC; CDR3: CASSTPADLYEQYF
D: NA; V: TRBV6-2/TRBV6-3; J: TRBJ2-7; size: NA; DNA: TGTGCCAGCAGTTGGTCCTACGAGCAGTACTTC; CDR3: CASSWSYEQYF
D: NA; V: TRBV7-8; J: TRBJ1-2; size: NA; DNA: TGTGCCAGCAGCTTAGGAGGATGGGAGAACTATGGCTACACCTTC; CDR3: CASSLGGWENYGYTF
D: TRBD2; V: TRBV4-1; J: TRBJ2-7; size: NA; DNA: TGCGCCAGCAGCCAGGTGCTAGCGGCAAGCTCCTACGAGCAGTACTTC; CDR3: CASSQVLAASSYEQYF
D: NA; V: TRBV15; J: TRBJ1-4; size: NA; DNA: TGTGCCACCGCCCGAGGGGGGGATGAAAAACTGTTTTTT; CDR3: CATARGGDEKLFF
D: TRBD2; V: TRBV7-2; J: TRBJ2-7; size: NA; DNA: TGTGCCAGCAGCTTCTGGAGCGGGAGAGGCTACGAGCAGTACTTC; CDR3: CASSFWSGRGYEQYF
D: TRBD1; V: TRBV28; J: TRBJ2-7; size: NA; DNA: TGTGCCAGCATCGAGACAGGGCTTTACGAGCAGTACTTC; CDR3: CASIETGLYEQYF
D: TRBD2; V: TRBV25-1; J: TRBJ2-1; size: NA; DNA: TGTGCCAGCTCGCGGGGGAACAATGAGCAGTTCTTC; CDR3: CASSRGNNEQFF
D: TRBD2; V: TRBV4-1; J: TRBJ2-3; size: NA; DNA: TGCGCCAGCAGCCAAGATTGGGGAGCGGGAGTGACAGATACGCAGTATTTT; CDR3: CASSQDWGAGVTDTQYF
D: TRBD1; V: TRBV27; J: TRBJ1-2; size: NA; DNA: TGTGCCAGCAGTGTCACCGGGACAGAAGGCTACACCTTC; CDR3: CASSVTGTEGYTF
D: NA; V: TRBV4-3; J: TRBJ2-7; size: NA; DNA: TGCGCCAGCAGCCAAGAAACGTTGACCTGGGGATACGAGCAGTACTTC; CDR3: CASSQETLTWGYEQYF
D: NA; V: TRBV7-9; J: TRBJ1-5; size: NA; DNA: TGTGCCAGCAGCTTAGCGCGGGGGTATAGCAATCAGCCCCAGCATTTT; CDR3: CASSLARGYSNQPQHF
D: NA; V: TRBV7-2; J: TRBJ2-5; size: NA; DNA: TGTGCCAGCAGCTTAGGGTGGATCCAGTACTTC; CDR3: CASSLGWIQYF
D: NA; V: TRBV9; J: TRBJ1-4; size: few; DNA: TGTGCCAGCAGCGACCCAGCCGCCCCTAATGAAAAACTGTTTTTT; CDR3: CASSDPAAPNEKLFF
D: TRBD2; V: TRBV5-6; J: TRBJ2-7; size: NA; DNA: TGTGCCAGCAGCTGGGGCTCGGCGGGAGGGCCTTTATGGGTTCCCTACGAGCAGTACTTC; CDR3: CASSWGSAGGPLWVPYEQYF
D: NA; V: TRBV12-3/TRBV12-4; J: TRBJ2-7; size: NA; DNA: TGTGCCAGCAGTTTAGGGCGGCACCTCTACGAGCAGTACTTC; CDR3: CASSLGRHLYEQYF
D: NA; V: TRBV4-3; J: TRBJ2-7; size: NA; DNA: TGCGCCAGCAGCACGGCCCGGGCTAGCGAATCCTACGAGCAGTACTTC; CDR3: CASSTARASESYEQYF